This T cell receptor beta chain was obtained from a study of early T cells in non-severe SARS-CoV-2 infection. Study details: Whole-blood bulk RNA, unsorted, was sequenced, and chains were unpaired.

Researchers tagged individual cDNA molecules with unique molecular identifiers. TCRdb passed the 5' RACE reads through MiXCR, listing each CDR3 protein once. Of tens of thousands of distinct CDR3 sequences in the sample, about 7.7% were seen once. General study points: Anti-spike CD8 specificities were favored by VDJdb matching, whose results missed private and CD4 specificities.

The V end lost 8 bases, the J end lost 3 bases, and 17 bases lay between the germline ends. Per germline, CDR1 LNHDA and CDR2 SQIVND (reference sequence). The CDR3 length is 15 residues. This clonotype appeared a few times. Antigen specificity is unknown. Source material: whole blood. This chain joins TRBV19 and TRBJ1-5; D call uncertain. The sequence derives from an adult who was a healthcare worker with PCR-confirmed SARS-CoV-2 infection or an uninfected control (not recorded which). CDR3 amino acids: CASRPFGNTNQPQHF. Written as DNA, the CDR3 is TGTGCCAGTCGCCCTTTCGGGAATACCAATCAGCCCCAGCATTTT.